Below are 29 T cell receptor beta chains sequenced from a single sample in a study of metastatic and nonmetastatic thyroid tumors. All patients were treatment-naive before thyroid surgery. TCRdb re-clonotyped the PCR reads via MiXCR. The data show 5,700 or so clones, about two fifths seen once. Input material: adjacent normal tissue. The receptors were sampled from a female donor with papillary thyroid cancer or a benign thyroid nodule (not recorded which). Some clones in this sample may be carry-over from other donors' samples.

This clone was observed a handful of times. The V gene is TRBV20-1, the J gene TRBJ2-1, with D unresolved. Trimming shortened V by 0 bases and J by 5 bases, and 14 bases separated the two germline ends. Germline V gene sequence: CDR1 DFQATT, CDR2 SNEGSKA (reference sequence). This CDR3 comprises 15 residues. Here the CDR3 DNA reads TGCAGTGCTAGAGATTTGAGGCGGACGGACAATGAGCAGTTCTTC. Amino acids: CSARDLRRTDNEQFF.

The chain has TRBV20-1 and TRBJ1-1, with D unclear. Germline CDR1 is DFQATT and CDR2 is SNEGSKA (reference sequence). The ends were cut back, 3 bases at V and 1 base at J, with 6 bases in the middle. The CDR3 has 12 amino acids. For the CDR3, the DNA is TGCAGTGCTAGTGAGCCGAACACTGAAGCTTTCTTT. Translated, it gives CSASEPNTEAFF.

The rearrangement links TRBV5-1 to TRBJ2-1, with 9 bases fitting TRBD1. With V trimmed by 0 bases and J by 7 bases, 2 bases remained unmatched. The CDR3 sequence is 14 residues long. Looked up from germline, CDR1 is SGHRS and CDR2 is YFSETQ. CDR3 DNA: TGCGCCAGCAGCTTGGAGGACAGGGGTAATGAGCAGTTCTTC. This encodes CASSLEDRGNEQFF. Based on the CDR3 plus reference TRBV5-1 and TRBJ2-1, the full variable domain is KAGVTQTPRYLIKTRGQQVTLSCSPISGHRSVSWYQQTPGQGLQFLFEYFSETQRNKGNFPGRFSGRQFSNSRSEMNVSTLELGDSALYLCASSLEDRGNEQFFGPGTRLTVL.

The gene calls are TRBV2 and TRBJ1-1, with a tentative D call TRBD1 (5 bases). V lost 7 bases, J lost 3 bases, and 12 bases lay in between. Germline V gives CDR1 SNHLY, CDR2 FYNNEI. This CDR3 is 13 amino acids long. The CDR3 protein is CASMRTQDTEAFF. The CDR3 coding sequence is TGTGCCAGCATGCGGACACAGGACACTGAAGCTTTCTTT.

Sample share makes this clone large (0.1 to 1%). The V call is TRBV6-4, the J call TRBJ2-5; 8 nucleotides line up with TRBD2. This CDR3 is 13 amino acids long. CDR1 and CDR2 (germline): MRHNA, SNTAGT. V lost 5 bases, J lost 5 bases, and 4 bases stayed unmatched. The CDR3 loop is CASSSGSGETQYF. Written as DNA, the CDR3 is TGTGCCAGCAGTAGCGGGAGTGGGGAGACCCAGTACTTC.

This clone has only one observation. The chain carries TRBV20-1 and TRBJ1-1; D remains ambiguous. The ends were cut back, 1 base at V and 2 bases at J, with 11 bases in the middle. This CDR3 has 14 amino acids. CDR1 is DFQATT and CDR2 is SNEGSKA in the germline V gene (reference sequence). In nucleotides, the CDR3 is TGCAGTGCTAGAGGCGGCCGGGCCAACACTGAAGCTTTCTTT. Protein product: CSARGGRANTEAFF.

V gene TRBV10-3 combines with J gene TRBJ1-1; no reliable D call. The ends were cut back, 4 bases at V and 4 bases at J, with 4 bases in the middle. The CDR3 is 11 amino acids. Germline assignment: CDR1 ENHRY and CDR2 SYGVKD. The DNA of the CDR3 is TGTGCCATCAGTGGGGGCACTGAAGCTTTCTTT. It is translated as CAISGGTEAFF.

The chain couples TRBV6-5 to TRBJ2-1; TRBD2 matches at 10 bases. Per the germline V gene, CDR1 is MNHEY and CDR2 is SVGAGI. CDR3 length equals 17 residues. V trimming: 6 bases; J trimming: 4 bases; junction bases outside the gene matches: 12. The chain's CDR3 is CASSDTFGTSVYNEQFF. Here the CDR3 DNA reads TGTGCCAGCAGCGACACCTTCGGGACTAGCGTGTACAATGAGCAGTTCTTC.

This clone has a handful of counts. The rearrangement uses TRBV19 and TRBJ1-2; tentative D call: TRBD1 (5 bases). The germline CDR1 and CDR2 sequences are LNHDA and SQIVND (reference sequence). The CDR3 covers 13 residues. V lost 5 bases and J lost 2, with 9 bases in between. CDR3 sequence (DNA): TGTGCCAGTAGTCTGAGGGACAACTATGGCTACACCTTC. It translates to CASSLRDNYGYTF.

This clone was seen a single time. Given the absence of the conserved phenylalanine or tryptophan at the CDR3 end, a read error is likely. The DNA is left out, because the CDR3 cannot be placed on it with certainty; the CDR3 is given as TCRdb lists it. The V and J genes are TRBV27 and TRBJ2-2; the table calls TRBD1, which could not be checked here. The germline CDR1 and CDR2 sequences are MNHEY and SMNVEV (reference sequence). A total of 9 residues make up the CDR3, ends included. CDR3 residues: CASSAGQAE.

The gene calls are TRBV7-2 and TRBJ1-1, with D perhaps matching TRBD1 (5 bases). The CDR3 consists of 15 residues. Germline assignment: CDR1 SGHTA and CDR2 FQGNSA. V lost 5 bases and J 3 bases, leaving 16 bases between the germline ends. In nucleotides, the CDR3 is TGTGCCAGCAGCGCCGGGACTCTTTGGGACACTGAAGCTTTCTTT. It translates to CASSAGTLWDTEAFF.

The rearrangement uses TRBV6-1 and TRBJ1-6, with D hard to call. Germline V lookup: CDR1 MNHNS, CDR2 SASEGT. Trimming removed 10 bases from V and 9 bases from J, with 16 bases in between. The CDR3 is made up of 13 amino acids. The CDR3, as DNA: TGTGCCACTACCGTGGGGTGGGGTTCACCCCTCCACTTT. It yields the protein CATTVGWGSPLHF.

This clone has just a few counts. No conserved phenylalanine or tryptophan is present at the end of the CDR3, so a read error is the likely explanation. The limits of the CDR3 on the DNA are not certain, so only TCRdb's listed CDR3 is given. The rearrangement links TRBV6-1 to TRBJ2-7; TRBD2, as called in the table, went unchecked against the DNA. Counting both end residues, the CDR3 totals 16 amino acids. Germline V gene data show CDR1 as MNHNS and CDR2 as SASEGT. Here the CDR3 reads CASREGLAGGPYERYS.

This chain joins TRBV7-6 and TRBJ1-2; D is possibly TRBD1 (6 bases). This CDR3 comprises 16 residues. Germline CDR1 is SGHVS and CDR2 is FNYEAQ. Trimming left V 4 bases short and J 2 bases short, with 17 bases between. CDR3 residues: CASSSVQGHPNYGYTF. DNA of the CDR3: TGTGCCAGCAGCTCTGTCCAGGGGCATCCGAACTATGGCTACACCTTC.

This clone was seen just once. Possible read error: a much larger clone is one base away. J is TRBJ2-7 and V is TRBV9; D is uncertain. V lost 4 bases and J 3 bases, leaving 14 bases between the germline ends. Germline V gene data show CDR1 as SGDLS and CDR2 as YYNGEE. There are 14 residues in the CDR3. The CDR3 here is CASSPRASDYEQYF. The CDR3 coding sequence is TGTGCCAGCAGCCCTCGGGCTAGTGACTACGAGCAGTACTTC.

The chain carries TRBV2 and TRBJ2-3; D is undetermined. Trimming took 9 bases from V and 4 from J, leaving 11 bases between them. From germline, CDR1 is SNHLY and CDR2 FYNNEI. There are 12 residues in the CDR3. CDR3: CASQFRADTQYF. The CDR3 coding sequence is TGTGCCAGTCAATTTCGGGCAGATACGCAGTATTTT.

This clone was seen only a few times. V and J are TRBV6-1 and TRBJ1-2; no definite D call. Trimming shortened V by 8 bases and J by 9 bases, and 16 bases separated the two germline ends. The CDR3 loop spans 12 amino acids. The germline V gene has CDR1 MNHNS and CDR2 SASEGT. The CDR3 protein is CASGSVVGSYTF. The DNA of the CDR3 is TGTGCCAGCGGATCCGTTGTGGGAAGCTACACCTTC.

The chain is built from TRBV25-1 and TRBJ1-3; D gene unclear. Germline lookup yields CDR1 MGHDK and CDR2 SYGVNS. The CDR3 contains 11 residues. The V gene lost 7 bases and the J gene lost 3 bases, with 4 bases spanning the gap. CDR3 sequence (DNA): TGTGCCAGCACCCTTGGAAACACCATATATTTT. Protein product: CASTLGNTIYF.

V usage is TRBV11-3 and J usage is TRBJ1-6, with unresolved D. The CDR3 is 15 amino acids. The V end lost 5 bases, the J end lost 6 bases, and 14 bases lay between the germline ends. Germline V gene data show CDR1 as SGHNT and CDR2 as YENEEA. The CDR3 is CASSTRESGNSPLHF. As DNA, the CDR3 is TGTGCCAGCAGCACCCGGGAGTCGGGTAATTCACCCCTCCACTTT.

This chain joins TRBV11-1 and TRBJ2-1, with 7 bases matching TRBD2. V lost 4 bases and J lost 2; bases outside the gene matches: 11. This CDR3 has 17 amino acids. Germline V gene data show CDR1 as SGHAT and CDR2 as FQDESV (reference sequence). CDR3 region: CASSSGRWEGTYNEQFF. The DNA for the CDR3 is TGTGCCAGCAGCTCAGGGCGGTGGGAGGGAACCTACAATGAGCAGTTCTTC.

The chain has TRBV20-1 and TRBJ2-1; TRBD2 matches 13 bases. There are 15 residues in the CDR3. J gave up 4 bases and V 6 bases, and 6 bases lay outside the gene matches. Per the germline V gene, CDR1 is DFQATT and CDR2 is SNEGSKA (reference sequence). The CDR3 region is CSALGTSGIYNEQFF. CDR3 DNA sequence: TGCAGTGCCCTGGGGACTAGCGGGATATACAATGAGCAGTTCTTC.

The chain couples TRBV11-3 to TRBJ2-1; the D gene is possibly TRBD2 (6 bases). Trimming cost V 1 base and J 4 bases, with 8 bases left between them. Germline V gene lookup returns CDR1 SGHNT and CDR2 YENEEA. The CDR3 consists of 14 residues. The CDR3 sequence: CASSLGGTYNEQFF. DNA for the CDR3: TGTGCCAGCAGCTTAGGGGGGACTTACAATGAGCAGTTCTTC.

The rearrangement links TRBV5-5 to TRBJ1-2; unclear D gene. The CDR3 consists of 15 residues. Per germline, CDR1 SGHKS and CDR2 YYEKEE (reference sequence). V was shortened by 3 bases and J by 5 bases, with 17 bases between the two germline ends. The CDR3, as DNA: TGTGCCAGCAGCTCCATCATGGCGAGGAGGTATGGCTACACCTTC. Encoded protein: CASSSIMARRYGYTF.

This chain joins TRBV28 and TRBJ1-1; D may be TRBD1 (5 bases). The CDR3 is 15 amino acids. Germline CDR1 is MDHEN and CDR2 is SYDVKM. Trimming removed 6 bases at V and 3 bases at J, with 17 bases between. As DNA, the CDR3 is TGTGCCAGCAGCCTTCCAGGGTTTTTGGACACTGAAGCTTTCTTT. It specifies CASSLPGFLDTEAFF.

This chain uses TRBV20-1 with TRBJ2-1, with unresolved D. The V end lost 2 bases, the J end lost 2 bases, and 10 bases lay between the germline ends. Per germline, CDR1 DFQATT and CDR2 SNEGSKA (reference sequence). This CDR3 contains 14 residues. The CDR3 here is CSARKFDAYNEQFF. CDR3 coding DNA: TGCAGTGCTAGAAAATTCGATGCCTACAATGAGCAGTTCTTC.

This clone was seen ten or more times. The CDR3 nucleotides read TGCGCCAGCAGCTTGGACCAAGAGACCCAGTACTTC. Its translation is CASSLDQETQYF. The chain employs TRBV5-1 and TRBJ2-5; D is uncertain. Germline V lookup: CDR1 SGHRS, CDR2 YFSETQ. The length of the CDR3 is 12 residues. The V and J ends lost 0 bases and 0 bases respectively, with 0 bases between them.

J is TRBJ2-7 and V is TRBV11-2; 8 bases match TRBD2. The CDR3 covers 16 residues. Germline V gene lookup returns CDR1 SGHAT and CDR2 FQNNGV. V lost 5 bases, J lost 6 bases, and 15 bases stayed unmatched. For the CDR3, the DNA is TGTGCCAGCAGCCGTATCATGACTAGCGCGCCTGGCGAGCAGTACTTC. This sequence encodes CASSRIMTSAPGEQYF.

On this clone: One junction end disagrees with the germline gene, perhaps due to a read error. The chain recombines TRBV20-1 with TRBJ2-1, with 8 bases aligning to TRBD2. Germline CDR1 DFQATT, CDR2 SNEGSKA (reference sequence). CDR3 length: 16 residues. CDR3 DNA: TGCAGTGCTAGAGATGTTGACCGGACTAGCTACAATGAGCAGCTCTTC. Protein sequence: CSARDVDRTSYNEQLF.

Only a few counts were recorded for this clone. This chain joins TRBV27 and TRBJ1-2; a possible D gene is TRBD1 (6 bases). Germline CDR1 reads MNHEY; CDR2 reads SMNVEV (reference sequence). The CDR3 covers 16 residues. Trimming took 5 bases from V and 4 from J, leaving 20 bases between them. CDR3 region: CASSPEGGRSAYGYTF. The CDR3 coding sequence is TGTGCCAGCAGTCCCGAGGGGGGGCGCTCGGCCTATGGCTACACCTTC.